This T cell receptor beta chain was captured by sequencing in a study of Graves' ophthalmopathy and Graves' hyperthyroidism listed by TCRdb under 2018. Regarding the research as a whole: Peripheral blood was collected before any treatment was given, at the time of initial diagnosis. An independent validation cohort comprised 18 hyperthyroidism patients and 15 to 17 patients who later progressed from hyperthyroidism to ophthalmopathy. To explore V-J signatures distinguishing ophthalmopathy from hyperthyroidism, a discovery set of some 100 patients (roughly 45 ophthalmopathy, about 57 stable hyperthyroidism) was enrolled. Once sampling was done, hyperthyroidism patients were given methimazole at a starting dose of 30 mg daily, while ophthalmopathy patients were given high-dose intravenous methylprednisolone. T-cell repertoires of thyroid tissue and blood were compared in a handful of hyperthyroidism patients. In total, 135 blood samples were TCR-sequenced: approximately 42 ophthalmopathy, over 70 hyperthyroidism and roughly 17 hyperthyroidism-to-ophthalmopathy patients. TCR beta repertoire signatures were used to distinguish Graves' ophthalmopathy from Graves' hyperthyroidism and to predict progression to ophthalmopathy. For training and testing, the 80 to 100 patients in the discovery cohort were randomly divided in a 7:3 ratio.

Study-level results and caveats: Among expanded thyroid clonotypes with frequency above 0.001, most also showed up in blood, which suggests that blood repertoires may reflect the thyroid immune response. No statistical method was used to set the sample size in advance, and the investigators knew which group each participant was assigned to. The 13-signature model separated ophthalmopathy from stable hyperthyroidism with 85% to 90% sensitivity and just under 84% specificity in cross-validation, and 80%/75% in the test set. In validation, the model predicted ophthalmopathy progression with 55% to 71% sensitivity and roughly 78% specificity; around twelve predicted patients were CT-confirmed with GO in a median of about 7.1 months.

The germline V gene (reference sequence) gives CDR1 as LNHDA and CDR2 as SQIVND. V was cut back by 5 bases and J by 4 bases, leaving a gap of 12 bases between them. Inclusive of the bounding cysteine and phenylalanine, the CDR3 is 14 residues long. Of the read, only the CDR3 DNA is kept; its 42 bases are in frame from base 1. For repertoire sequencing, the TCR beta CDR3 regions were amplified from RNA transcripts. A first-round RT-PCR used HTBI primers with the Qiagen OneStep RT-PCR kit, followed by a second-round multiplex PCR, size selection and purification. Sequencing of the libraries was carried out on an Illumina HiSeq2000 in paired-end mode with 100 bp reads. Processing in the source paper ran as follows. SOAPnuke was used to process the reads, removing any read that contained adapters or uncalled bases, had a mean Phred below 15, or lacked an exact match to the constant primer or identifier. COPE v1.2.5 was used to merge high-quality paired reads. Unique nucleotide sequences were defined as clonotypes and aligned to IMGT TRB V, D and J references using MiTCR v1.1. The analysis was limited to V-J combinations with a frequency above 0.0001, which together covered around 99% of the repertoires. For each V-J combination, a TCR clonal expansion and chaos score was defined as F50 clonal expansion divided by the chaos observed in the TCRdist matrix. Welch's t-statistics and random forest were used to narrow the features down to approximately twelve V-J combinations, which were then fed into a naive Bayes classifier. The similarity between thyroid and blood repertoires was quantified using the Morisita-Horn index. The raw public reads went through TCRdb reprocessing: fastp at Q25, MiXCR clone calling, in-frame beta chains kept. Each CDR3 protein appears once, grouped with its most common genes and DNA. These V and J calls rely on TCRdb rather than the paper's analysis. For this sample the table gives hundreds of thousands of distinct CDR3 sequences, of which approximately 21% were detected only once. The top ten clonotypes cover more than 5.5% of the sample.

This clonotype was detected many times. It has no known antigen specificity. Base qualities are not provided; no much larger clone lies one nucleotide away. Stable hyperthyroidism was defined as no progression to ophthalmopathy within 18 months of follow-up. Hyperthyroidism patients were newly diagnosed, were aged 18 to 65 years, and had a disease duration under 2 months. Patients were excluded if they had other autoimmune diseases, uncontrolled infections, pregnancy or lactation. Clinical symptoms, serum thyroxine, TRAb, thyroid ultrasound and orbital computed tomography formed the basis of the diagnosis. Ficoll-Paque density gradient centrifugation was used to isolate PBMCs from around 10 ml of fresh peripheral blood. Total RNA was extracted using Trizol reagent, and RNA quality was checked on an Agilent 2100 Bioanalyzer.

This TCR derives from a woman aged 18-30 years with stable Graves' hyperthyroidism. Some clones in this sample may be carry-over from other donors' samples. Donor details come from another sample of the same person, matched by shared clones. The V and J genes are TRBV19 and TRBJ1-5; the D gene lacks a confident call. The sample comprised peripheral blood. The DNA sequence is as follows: TGTGCCAGTAGTCCCCAGACGGTGAATCAGCCCCAGCATTTT. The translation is CASSPQTVNQPQHF.